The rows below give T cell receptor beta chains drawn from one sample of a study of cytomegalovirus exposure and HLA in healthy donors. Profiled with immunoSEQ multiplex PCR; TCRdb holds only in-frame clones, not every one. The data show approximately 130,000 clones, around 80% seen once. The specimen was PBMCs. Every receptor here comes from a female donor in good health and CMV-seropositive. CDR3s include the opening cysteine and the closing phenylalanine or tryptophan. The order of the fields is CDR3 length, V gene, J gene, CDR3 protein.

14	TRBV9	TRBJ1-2	CASSVGLQSYGYTF
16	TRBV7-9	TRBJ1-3	CASSHFLGALIDTIYF
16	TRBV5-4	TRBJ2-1	CASSEGLAGVYNEQFF
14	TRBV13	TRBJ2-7	CASSLFVGSYEQYF
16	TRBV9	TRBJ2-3	CASSTSAGALTDTQYF
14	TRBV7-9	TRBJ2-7	CASSLGDRTYEQYF
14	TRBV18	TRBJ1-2	CASSPPDRNGGYTF
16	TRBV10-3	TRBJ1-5	CAISASTELGNQPQHF
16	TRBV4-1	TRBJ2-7	CASSQQVTGESYEQYF
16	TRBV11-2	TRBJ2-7	CASSFGQTGGAYEQYF
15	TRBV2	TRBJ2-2	CASSLDRQYTGELFF
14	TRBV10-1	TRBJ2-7	CASTRGRRTYEQYF
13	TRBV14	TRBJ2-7	CASSQGVGGEQYF
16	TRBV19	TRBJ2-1	CASTLRGGSSYNEQFF
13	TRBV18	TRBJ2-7	CASSPGASGEQYF
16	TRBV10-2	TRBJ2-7	CASSPRPGQGAREQYF
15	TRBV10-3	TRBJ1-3	CAISDVRGSGNTIYF
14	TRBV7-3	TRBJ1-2	CASSLNPGNYGYTF
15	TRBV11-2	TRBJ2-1	CASSLQANSYNEQFF
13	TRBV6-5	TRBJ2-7	CASARGFPLEQYF
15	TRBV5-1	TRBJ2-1	CASSLGRGQGHEQFF
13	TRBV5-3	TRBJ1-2	CARSPMTGDGYTF
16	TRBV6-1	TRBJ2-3	CASSEGSRTATDTQYF
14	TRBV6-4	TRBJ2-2	CASSGAKNTGELFF
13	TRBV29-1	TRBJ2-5	CSVAGVAQETQYF
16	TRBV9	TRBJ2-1	CASSGGGGNSYNEQFF
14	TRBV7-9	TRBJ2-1	CASSLEIAGGPWFF
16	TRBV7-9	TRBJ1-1	CASSLGTGGLNTEAFF
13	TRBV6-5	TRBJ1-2	CASSYSGDYGYTF
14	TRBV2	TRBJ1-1	CASRNRDINTEAFF
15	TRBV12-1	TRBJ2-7	CASSFPGLRLYEQYF
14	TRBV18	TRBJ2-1	CASSLGQGGDEQFF
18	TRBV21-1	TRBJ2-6	CASSKPPTDPSGANVLTF
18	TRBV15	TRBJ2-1	CATSRTGTGGTGHNEQFF
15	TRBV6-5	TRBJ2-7	CASSQLAGGSYEQYF
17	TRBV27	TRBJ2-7	CASSSHRLALKAYEQYF
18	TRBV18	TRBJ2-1	CASSPPGLAGGYYNEQFF
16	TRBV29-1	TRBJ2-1	CSVERRLAGAPGEQFF
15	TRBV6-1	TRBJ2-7	CASSVRDRGGYEQYF
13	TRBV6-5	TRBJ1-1	CASSVTGWTEAFF
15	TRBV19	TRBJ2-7	CASSTGQGLSSEQYF
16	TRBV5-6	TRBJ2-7	CASSLLRTGGGYEQYF
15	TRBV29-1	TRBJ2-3	CSVEEGLAGGDTQYF
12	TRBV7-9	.	CASSLVSHEQYF
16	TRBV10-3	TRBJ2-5	CAISESVLGGQETQYF
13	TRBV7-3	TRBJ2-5	CASSLTSTGTQYF
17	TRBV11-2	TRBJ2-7	CASSLGGASGGSYEQYF
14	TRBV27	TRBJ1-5	CASSFGQGNQPQHF
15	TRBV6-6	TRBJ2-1	CASSPRGGRENEQFF
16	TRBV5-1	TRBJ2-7	CASSSRGRLGGYEQYF
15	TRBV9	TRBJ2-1	CASSVEGGIYNEQFF
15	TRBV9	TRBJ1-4	CASSATDRRNEKLFF
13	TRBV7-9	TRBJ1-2	CSSSLATSGGYTF